The 17 T cell receptor beta chains below come from one sample, sequenced in a study of CD8 T cells in Susac syndrome. Random-hexamer reverse transcription was applied to about 0.5 to 1 ug RNA. In TCRdb, the immunoSEQ multiplex PCR reads were re-called with MiXCR into one record per CDR3 protein. Of around 80,000 distinct CDR3 sequences detected, more than 85% appear once; the ten largest clones hold approximately 0.46%. The sample consisted of CD8+ T cells from PBMCs. These receptors all come from a human donor with multiple sclerosis.

The chain has TRBV15 and TRBJ2-1, with D possibly being TRBD1 (6 bases). With 4 bases removed from V and 8 bases from J, the gap between germline ends came to 12 bases. CDR1 LNHNV and CDR2 YYDKDF come from the germline V gene (reference sequence). The CDR3 extends over 13 amino acids. This chain's CDR3 is CATSTGVGYEQFF. In nucleotides, the CDR3 is TGTGCCACCAGCACAGGGGTGGGTTATGAGCAGTTCTTC.

V and J are TRBV13 and TRBJ2-7; TRBD1 or TRBD2 may be the D gene (5 bases each). The CDR3 is made up of 13 amino acids. Germline V CDR1 and CDR2: PRHDT, FYEKMQ (reference sequence). Trimming removed 4 bases from V and 4 bases from J, with 11 bases in between. For the CDR3, the DNA is TGTGCCAGCAGCTCATCGGGGCGATACGAGCAGTACTTC. Translated, it gives CASSSSGRYEQYF. Full variable domain (missing parts from reference TRBV13 and TRBJ2-7): AAGVIQSPRHLIKEKRETATLKCYPIPRHDTVYWYQQGPGQDPQFLISFYEKMQSDKGSIPDRFSAQQFSDYHSELNMSSLELGDSALYFCASSSSGRYEQYFGPGTRLTVT.

The gene calls are TRBV30 and TRBJ1-2, with D perhaps matching TRBD1 (6 bases). CDR1 is GTSNPN, CDR2 SVGIG, per germline (reference sequence). V was clipped by 1 base and J by 0 bases, with 15 bases between them. The CDR3 is made up of 16 amino acids. Here the CDR3 reads CAWSDSYRATNYGYTF. The DNA for the CDR3 is TGTGCCTGGAGTGATAGTTACAGGGCAACTAACTATGGCTACACCTTC.

This clonotype has a single count. This chain connects TRBV12-5 to TRBJ2-2; the D gene is possibly TRBD1 (6 bases). Trimming left V 4 bases short and J 9 bases short, with 15 bases between. The CDR3 sequence is 14 residues long. Germline V gene lookup returns CDR1 LGHNT and CDR2 FRNRAP. CDR3 DNA sequence: TGTGCTAGTGGTTCGGACAGCCTATACCGGGAGCTGTTTTTT. Protein product: CASGSDSLYRELFF.

In this sample, this clonotype turned up a few times. The chain links TRBV19 to TRBJ1-5; D gene unclear. Germline CDR1 LNHDA, CDR2 SQIVND (reference sequence). The CDR3 has 15 amino acids. Trimming stripped 7 bases from V and 1 base from J, with 14 bases between. In nucleotides, the CDR3 is TGTGCCAGTACCCAGACCCGGCGGAGCAATCAGCCCCAGCATTTT. Residues: CASTQTRRSNQPQHF.

This chain uses TRBV10-3 with TRBJ2-1; D might be TRBD1 (6 bases). Germline CDR1 reads ENHRY; CDR2 reads SYGVKD. The V gene lost 6 bases and the J gene lost 3 bases, with 30 bases spanning the gap. The CDR3 is made up of 20 amino acids. The CDR3 region is CAISSGPETGNNPGYNEQFF. The CDR3 nucleotides are TGTGCCATCAGCAGCGGACCCGAGACAGGAAATAATCCTGGCTACAATGAGCAGTTCTTC.

V gene TRBV6-2 or TRBV6-3 combines with J gene TRBJ2-7, with TRBD1 as a possible D gene (7 bases). Trimming removed 0 bases from V and 4 bases from J, with 16 bases in between. Germline values: CDR1 MNHEY, CDR2 SVGEGT. CDR3 size: 16 residues. CDR3 sequence reads: CASSYSRRDRTYEQYF. The DNA for the CDR3 is TGTGCCAGCAGTTACTCGAGGCGGGACAGAACTTACGAGCAGTACTTC.

This clonotype appeared once. This chain connects TRBV9 to TRBJ2-5; D gene uncertain. This CDR3 comprises 16 residues. CDR1 and CDR2 (germline): SGDLS, YYNGEE. The V and J ends lost 4 bases and 7 bases respectively, with 23 bases between them. Written as DNA, the CDR3 is TGTGCCAGCAGCTACTCACATGAAGCCGCTTCAAGGACCCAGTACTTC. Protein product: CASSYSHEAASRTQYF.

The chain joins TRBV28 to TRBJ1-3, with D uncertain. The CDR3 totals 15 residues. Germline values: CDR1 MDHEN, CDR2 SYDVKM. V was clipped by 2 bases and J by 0 bases, with 8 bases between them. The CDR3 region is CASSLRQDSGNTIYF. As DNA, the CDR3 is TGTGCCAGCAGTTTAAGGCAGGACTCTGGAAACACCATATATTTT.

The table lists this clonotype with a count of one. This chain connects TRBV27 to TRBJ1-2, with TRBD1 identical over 8 bases. The CDR3 contains 16 residues. V lost 5 bases and J lost 11; bases outside the gene matches: 19. The germline V gene has CDR1 MNHEY and CDR2 SMNVEV (reference sequence). The CDR3 is CASSPYPGTGLGMYTF. The CDR3 DNA sequence: TGTGCCAGCAGTCCGTACCCTGGGACAGGACTTGGGATGTACACCTTC.

This rearrangement joins TRBV20-1 to TRBJ2-2; TRBD1 aligns across 11 bases. The CDR3 loop spans 18 amino acids. Trimming cost V 1 base and J 1 base; bases outside gene matches: 8. Germline assignment: CDR1 DFQATT and CDR2 SNEGSKA (reference sequence). The CDR3 DNA follows: TGCAGTGCTAGAGTGGACAGGGGGCGCGGGGTGAACACCGGGGAGCTGTTTTTT. It encodes CSARVDRGRGVNTGELFF.

The chain uses TRBV7-6 and TRBJ1-1; possibly TRBD1 for D (6 bases). CDR1 is SGHVS and CDR2 is FNYEAQ in the germline V gene. The CDR3 sequence is 14 residues long. The V gene lost 4 bases and the J gene lost 2 bases, with 11 bases spanning the gap. The CDR3 region has the DNA TGTGCCAGCAGCTCCTTGGACAGCAACACTGAAGCTTTCTTT. Translating gives CASSSLDSNTEAFF.

The chain carries TRBV11-2 and TRBJ2-5; 10 bases line up with TRBD2. The CDR3 length is 16 residues. Trimming took 4 bases from V and 3 from J; bases not matched to a gene: 8. CDR1 SGHAT and CDR2 FQNNGV come from the germline V gene. In DNA, the CDR3 is TGTGCCAGCAGCTACCGTAGCGGGGGGTTTAAAGAGACCCAGTACTTC. Amino acid sequence: CASSYRSGGFKETQYF. The variable domain in full, completed from reference TRBV11-2 and TRBJ2-5, reads EAGVAQSPRYKIIEKRQSVAFWCNPISGHATLYWYQQILGQGPKLLIQFQNNGVVDDSQLPKDRFSAERLKGVDSTLKIQPAKLEDSAVYLCASSYRSGGFKETQYFGPGTRLLVL.

The chain joins TRBV20-1 to TRBJ1-1, with D perhaps matching TRBD1 (6 bases). The germline gives CDR1 DFQATT, CDR2 SNEGSKA (reference sequence). The CDR3 runs 12 residues. The V gene lost 4 bases and the J gene lost 6 bases, with 12 bases spanning the gap. CDR3 bases: TGCAGTGCTACACCGGACAGACCTGAAGCTTTCTTT. Translation gives CSATPDRPEAFF.

V is TRBV19 and J is TRBJ2-7; D may match TRBD1 or TRBD2 (5 bases each). Trimming left V 5 bases short and J 6 bases short, with 17 bases between. The germline V gene has CDR1 LNHDA and CDR2 SQIVND (reference sequence). CDR3 length: 14 residues. DNA of the CDR3: TGTGCCAGTAGTTTCGGGACCCCCAGGAGCGAGCAGTACTTC. It encodes CASSFGTPRSEQYF.

This clonotype appeared a single time. J is TRBJ2-2 and V is TRBV23-1; 14 bases are shared with TRBD2. TRBV23-1 is assigned to the ORF class and has an uncertain function. The trim removed 7 bases at V and 5 bases at J, leaving 15 bases unmatched. This CDR3 has 19 residues. The CDR3 is CASIKPGLAGGRRTGELFF. CDR3 in DNA: TGCGCCAGCATCAAACCCGGACTAGCGGGAGGCCGTCGGACCGGGGAGCTGTTTTTT.

The chain carries TRBV5-6 and TRBJ2-7, with 7 bases lining up with TRBD1. The germline V gene has CDR1 SGHDT and CDR2 YYEEEE. The CDR3 is 12 residues long. J lost 5 bases, V lost 4 bases, and 3 bases had no gene match. CDR3 residues: CASSRTGDEQYF. In DNA, the CDR3 is TGTGCCAGCAGCAGAACAGGGGACGAGCAGTACTTC. Full variable domain (missing parts from reference TRBV5-6 and TRBJ2-7): DAGVTQSPTHLIKTRGQQVTLRCSPKSGHDTVSWYQQALGQGPQFIFQYYEEEERQRGNFPDRFSGHQFPNYSSELNVNALLLGDSALYLCASSRTGDEQYFGPGTRLTVT.